This T cell receptor (beta chain) derives from a study of CD8+CD57+ T cells in acquired aplastic anemia. Per germline, CDR1 SGHTA and CDR2 FQGTGA. The CDR3 spans 15 residues. V lost 4 bases and J 1 base, leaving 13 bases between the germline ends. The study's findings and limits: Patients and controls were not found to differ significantly in CD8+ Simpson's diversity.

Profiling of TCR beta VDJ combinations and CDR3 sequences used genomic DNA as template. MiXCR, run by TCRdb on the reads, gives a single entry per CDR3 protein. The sample lists 170,000 or so distinct CDR3 sequences; around 52% were seen once. This clonotype was seen repeatedly, ten times or more. Its cognate antigen is unknown. Sequencing involved patients with CD8+CD57+ cell expansion previously shown by flow cytometry. The receptor comes from a human donor with aplastic anemia. The V and J genes are TRBV7-3 and TRBJ1-1; D not resolved. The source material was sorted CD4+, CD8+, or CD8+CD57+ T cells (not recorded which) from PBMCs. CDR3 amino acids: CASSSLVRGNTEAFF. DNA of the CDR3: TGTGCCAGCAGCTCCCTAGTACGGGGGAACACTGAAGCTTTCTTT. Complete variable domain (other parts from reference TRBV7-3 and TRBJ1-1): GAGVSQTPSNKVTEKGKYVELRCDPISGHTALYWYRQSLGQGPEFLIYFQGTGAADDSGLPNDRFFAVRPEGSVSTLKIQRTERGDSAVYLCASSSLVRGNTEAFFGQGTRLTVV.